The 20 T cell receptor beta chains below were found in one sample sequenced in a study of shared T cell receptors in the human thymus. Here immunoSEQ multiplex PCR was the method, and the copy in TCRdb shows in-frame clones only, minus some. The sample has some 720,000 clones; 70% to 90% are singletons. These sequences were also reported in another study, on human thymus T cells.

The material sequenced was thymocytes. The receptors were gathered from a boy under two years old with a congenital heart defect.

The genes are TRBV7-2 and TRBJ2-5; 7 positions agree with TRBD2. Germline V gene data show CDR1 as SGHTA and CDR2 as FQGNSA. The ends lost 1 base at V and 1 base at J; junction bases unmatched: 3. This CDR3 comprises 15 residues. CDR3 bases: TGTGCCAGCAGCTTAGGCGGGAGACGCCAAGAGACCCAGTACTTC. It codes for CASSLGGRRQETQYF.

V is TRBV30 and J is TRBJ1-1; the match to TRBD1 covers 7 bases. V shed 3 bases, J shed 5 bases, and the junction held 6 bases outside the gene matches. The CDR3 contains 13 residues. The germline V gene has CDR1 GTSNPN and CDR2 SVGIG (reference sequence). Here the CDR3 reads CAWRRGRGTEAFF. The CDR3 DNA sequence: TGTGCCTGGAGGAGGGGGCGCGGGACTGAAGCTTTCTTT.

This chain uses TRBV11-2 with TRBJ2-7; the D is unclear. The V gene lost 6 bases and the J gene lost 2 bases, with 11 bases spanning the gap. Germline CDR1 reads SGHAT; CDR2 reads FQNNGV. The length of the CDR3 is 13 residues. The DNA of the CDR3 is TGTGCCAGCAGTCGACTGAAAGCCTACGAGCAGTACTTC. Protein product: CASSRLKAYEQYF. The whole variable domain, remainder taken from reference TRBV11-2 and TRBJ2-7, is EAGVAQSPRYKIIEKRQSVAFWCNPISGHATLYWYQQILGQGPKLLIQFQNNGVVDDSQLPKDRFSAERLKGVDSTLKIQPAKLEDSAVYLCASSRLKAYEQYFGPGTRLTVT.

The rearrangement links TRBV28 to TRBJ1-1; 10 bases match TRBD1. The CDR3 covers 18 residues. The junction had 12 bases not matched to a gene; V was cut back by 5 bases and J by 0 bases. Per germline, CDR1 MDHEN and CDR2 SYDVKM. CDR3 sequence: CASSIGQGDERMNTEAFF. The CDR3 coding sequence is TGTGCCAGCAGTATCGGACAGGGGGATGAGAGGATGAACACTGAAGCTTTCTTT.

The chain combines TRBV19 with TRBJ1-2; TRBD1 matches at 7 bases. J was trimmed by 4 bases and V by 7 bases; bases with no gene match: 6. This CDR3 contains 13 residues. Germline CDR1 LNHDA, CDR2 SQIVND (reference sequence). The CDR3 sequence is CASMDRTLYGYTF. The CDR3 DNA follows: TGTGCCAGTATGGACAGGACCCTCTATGGCTACACCTTC.

The CDR3 spells CASSFDRSYEQYF. The CDR3 DNA reads TGTGCCAGCAGCTTCGACAGGTCCTACGAGCAGTACTTC. J is TRBJ2-7 and V is TRBV11-2, with D tentatively TRBD1 (6 bases). V lost 3 bases and J lost 1, with 7 bases in between. The CDR3 extends over 13 amino acids. Germline CDR1 and CDR2: SGHAT and FQNNGV. Full variable domain (outside the CDR3, taken from reference TRBV11-2 and TRBJ2-7): EAGVAQSPRYKIIEKRQSVAFWCNPISGHATLYWYQQILGQGPKLLIQFQNNGVVDDSQLPKDRFSAERLKGVDSTLKIQPAKLEDSAVYLCASSFDRSYEQYFGPGTRLTVT.

V is TRBV5-5 and J is TRBJ2-2; D is possibly TRBD1 (6 bases). Germline values: CDR1 SGHKS, CDR2 YYEKEE (reference sequence). The CDR3 spans 15 residues. The V and J ends lost 4 bases and 4 bases respectively, with 14 bases between them. CDR3 protein: CASSPRGRGTGELFF. The CDR3 DNA follows: TGTGCCAGCAGCCCACGGGGCAGGGGCACCGGGGAGCTGTTTTTT. Filled out from reference TRBV5-5 and TRBJ2-2, the complete variable domain reads DAGVTQSPTHLIKTRGQQVTLRCSPISGHKSVSWYQQVLGQGPQFIFQYYEKEERGRGNFPDRFSARQFPNYSSELNVNALLLGDSALYLCASSPRGRGTGELFFGEGSRLTVL.

This clone was found once. This sequence joins TRBV4-1 and TRBJ1-1; 8 positions match TRBD1. V gave up 4 bases and J gave up 0 bases; unmatched junction bases: 1. The CDR3 consists of 14 residues. CDR1 and CDR2 (germline): MGHRA, YSYEKL. In nucleotides, the CDR3 is TGCGCCAGCAGCCCGACAGGGGTGAACACTGAAGCTTTCTTT. Translating gives CASSPTGVNTEAFF.

This chain uses TRBV7-9 with TRBJ2-1; 8 bases match TRBD2. Trimming took 1 base from V and 15 from J; bases not matched to a gene: 2. The germline CDR1 and CDR2 sequences are SEHNR and FQNEAQ (reference sequence). The CDR3 covers 11 residues. CDR3 amino acids: CASSLERERFF. The CDR3 bases are TGTGCCAGCAGCTTAGAGCGGGAGAGGTTCTTC.

V and J are TRBV6-4 and TRBJ2-1; weak D call: TRBD2 (7 bases). Per germline, CDR1 MRHNA and CDR2 SNTAGT. Trimming left V 0 bases short and J 12 bases short, with 18 bases between. This CDR3 comprises 15 residues. The CDR3: CASSDSERDKGGQFF. DNA for the CDR3: TGTGCCAGCAGTGACTCGGAGCGGGACAAGGGTGGGCAGTTCTTC.

This clone was picked up one time. This chain joins TRBV7-2 and TRBJ1-5; maybe TRBD1 (6 bases). There are 15 residues in the CDR3. V dropped 6 bases and J dropped 5 bases, with 17 bases sitting between them. Germline V gene sequence: CDR1 SGHTA, CDR2 FQGNSA. Here the CDR3 reads CASRRNRDGDQPQHF. CDR3 DNA: TGTGCCAGCAGACGCAACAGGGATGGTGATCAGCCCCAGCATTTT.

The chain links TRBV5-8 to TRBJ2-7; perhaps TRBD1 as D (6 bases). Germline assignment: CDR1 SGHTS and CDR2 YDEGEE. The CDR3 is 16 amino acids. Trimming shortened V by 0 bases and J by 8 bases, and 21 bases separated the two germline ends. CDR3 bases: TGTGCCAGCAGCTTGGCCCCTCTTCGACAGGTGACGAAGCAGTACTTC. Protein: CASSLAPLRQVTKQYF.

The chain is built from TRBV6-1 and TRBJ2-7; 8 nucleotides match TRBD1. Germline V gene data show CDR1 as MNHNS and CDR2 as SASEGT. This CDR3 region has 14 residues. The J segment lost 2 bases and the V segment lost 3 bases, leaving 3 bases of the junction unmatched. As DNA, the CDR3 is TGTGCCAGCAGTGATGGGACAGGAGCCTACGAGCAGTACTTC. Translation gives CASSDGTGAYEQYF.

The table lists this clone with a count of one. The J gene is TRBJ2-3, the V gene TRBV7-6; tentatively, D is TRBD2 (5 bases). Germline V gene data show CDR1 as SGHVS and CDR2 as FNYEAQ. V lost 4 bases to trimming and J lost 4 bases, with 9 bases between them. The CDR3 length is 13 residues. CDR3 region: CASSWAGADTQYF. In DNA form, the CDR3 reads TGTGCCAGCAGCTGGGCCGGGGCAGATACGCAGTATTTT.

The chain couples TRBV5-5 to TRBJ2-7; D call uncertain. V was clipped by 0 bases and J by 7 bases, with 14 bases between them. From germline, CDR1 is SGHKS and CDR2 YYEKEE (reference sequence). The CDR3 spans 14 residues. CDR3 region: CASSLDGSPREQYF. The CDR3, as DNA: TGTGCCAGCAGCTTGGACGGCAGTCCCAGGGAGCAGTACTTC.

The gene calls are TRBV6-5 and TRBJ2-1; perhaps TRBD2 as D (5 bases). From germline, CDR1 is MNHEY and CDR2 SVGAGI. The V and J ends lost 6 bases and 6 bases respectively, with 18 bases between them. The CDR3 is 15 residues long. The CDR3 sequence is CASSHWRVTRNEQFF. Here the CDR3 DNA reads TGTGCCAGCAGCCACTGGCGGGTGACCCGCAATGAGCAGTTCTTC.

V is TRBV19 and J is TRBJ2-1; 7 bases map to TRBD2. In germline, CDR1 is LNHDA, CDR2 SQIVND (reference sequence). The V gene end was trimmed by 4 bases and the J gene end by 2 bases; junction bases not matched to a gene: 5. This CDR3 contains 15 residues. CDR3 in DNA: TGTGCCAGTAGTACGCGGGAGATACCCTACAATGAGCAGTTCTTC. Protein: CASSTREIPYNEQFF.

V and J are TRBV5-1 and TRBJ2-3; D is undetermined. The CDR3 sequence is 13 residues long. Per germline, CDR1 SGHRS and CDR2 YFSETQ. With 0 bases removed from V and 6 bases from J, the gap between germline ends came to 8 bases. CDR3 sequence: CASSLAGWDTQYF. CDR3 DNA: TGCGCCAGCAGCTTGGCGGGTTGGGATACGCAGTATTTT.

The genes are TRBV30 and TRBJ1-2; no firm D call. CDR3 length equals 12 residues. In germline, CDR1 is GTSNPN, CDR2 SVGIG (reference sequence). Trimming pared 5 bases from V and 4 bases from J, leaving 11 bases between. The DNA for the CDR3 is TGTGCCTGGCGGCGGGGAGGCTATGGCTACACCTTC. This gives the protein CAWRRGGYGYTF.

The CDR3 DNA sequence: TGCGCCAGCAGCCAAGATGACAACTCCTACGAGCAGTACTTC. Residues: CASSQDDNSYEQYF. The chain joins TRBV4-1 to TRBJ2-7; D remains unclear. The CDR3 sequence is 14 residues long. The ends were cut back, 0 bases at V and 0 bases at J, with 6 bases in the middle. The germline V gene has CDR1 MGHRA and CDR2 YSYEKL.